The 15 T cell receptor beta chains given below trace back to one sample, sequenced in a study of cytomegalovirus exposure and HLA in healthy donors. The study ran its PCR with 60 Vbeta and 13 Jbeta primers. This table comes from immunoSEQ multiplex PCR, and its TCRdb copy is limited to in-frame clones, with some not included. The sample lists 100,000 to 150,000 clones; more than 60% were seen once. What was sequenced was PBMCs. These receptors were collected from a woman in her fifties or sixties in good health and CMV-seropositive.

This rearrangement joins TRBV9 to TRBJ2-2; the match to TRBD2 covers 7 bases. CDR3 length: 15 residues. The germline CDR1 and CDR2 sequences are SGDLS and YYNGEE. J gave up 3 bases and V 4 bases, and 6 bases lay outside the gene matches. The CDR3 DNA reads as TGTGCCAGCAGCCCGGCTAGCGGACACACCGGGGAGCTGTTTTTT. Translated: CASSPASGHTGELFF.

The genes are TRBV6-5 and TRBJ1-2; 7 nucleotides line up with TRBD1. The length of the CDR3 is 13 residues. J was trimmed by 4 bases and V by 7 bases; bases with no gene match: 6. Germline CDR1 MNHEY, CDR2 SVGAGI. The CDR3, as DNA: TGTGCCAGCAAGACAGGGTTCGGCTATGGCTACACCTTC. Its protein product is CASKTGFGYGYTF.

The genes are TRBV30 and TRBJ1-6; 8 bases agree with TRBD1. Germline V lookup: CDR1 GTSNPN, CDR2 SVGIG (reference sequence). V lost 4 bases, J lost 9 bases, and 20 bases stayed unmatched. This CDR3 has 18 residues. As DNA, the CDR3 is TGTGCCTGGAACCTCTTGCATTTACCAGGGGGCCGGGGTTCACCCCTCCACTTT. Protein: CAWNLLHLPGGRGSPLHF.

The CDR3 DNA sequence: TGCGCCAGCAGCCAACTCCTAAGCTTGGGAGGGGGGGACGTGCAGTATTTT. Translation: CASSQLLSLGGGDVQYF. The gene calls are TRBV4-1 and TRBJ2-3; possibly TRBD2 for D (7 bases). This CDR3 region has 17 residues. Per the germline V gene, CDR1 is MGHRA and CDR2 is YSYEKL. Trimming left V 2 bases short and J 11 bases short, with 26 bases between.

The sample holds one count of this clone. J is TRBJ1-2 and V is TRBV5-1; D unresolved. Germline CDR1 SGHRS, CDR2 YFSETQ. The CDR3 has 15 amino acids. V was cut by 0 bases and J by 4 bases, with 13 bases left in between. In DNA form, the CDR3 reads TGCGCCAGCAGCTTGGCCGGGAGACTAACCTATGGCTACACCTTC. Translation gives CASSLAGRLTYGYTF.

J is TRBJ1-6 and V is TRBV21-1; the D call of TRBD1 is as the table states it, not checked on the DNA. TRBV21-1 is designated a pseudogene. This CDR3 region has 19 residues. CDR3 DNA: TGTGCCAGTCCTATTCCGGGACAGGGGATAAGAGCGGATAATTCACCCCTCCACTTT. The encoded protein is CASPIPGQGIRADNSPLHF.

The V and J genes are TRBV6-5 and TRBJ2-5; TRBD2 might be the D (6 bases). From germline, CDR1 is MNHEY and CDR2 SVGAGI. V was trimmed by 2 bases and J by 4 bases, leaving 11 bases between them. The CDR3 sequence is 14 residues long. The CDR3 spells CASSYVRGSETQYF. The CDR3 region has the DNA TGTGCCAGCAGTTACGTTCGGGGGTCAGAGACCCAGTACTTC.

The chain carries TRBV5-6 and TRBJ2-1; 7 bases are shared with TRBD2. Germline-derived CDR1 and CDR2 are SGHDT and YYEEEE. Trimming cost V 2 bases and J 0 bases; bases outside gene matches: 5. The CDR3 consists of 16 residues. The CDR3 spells CASSFLGGSSYNEQFF. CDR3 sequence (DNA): TGTGCCAGCAGCTTTCTGGGGGGGAGCTCCTACAATGAGCAGTTCTTC.

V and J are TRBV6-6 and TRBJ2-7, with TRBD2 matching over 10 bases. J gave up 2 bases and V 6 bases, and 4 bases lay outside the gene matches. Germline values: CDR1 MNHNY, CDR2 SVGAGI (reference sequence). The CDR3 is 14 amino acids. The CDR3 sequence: CASRKREGTYEQYF. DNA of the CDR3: TGTGCCAGCAGGAAGCGGGAGGGAACCTACGAGCAGTACTTC.

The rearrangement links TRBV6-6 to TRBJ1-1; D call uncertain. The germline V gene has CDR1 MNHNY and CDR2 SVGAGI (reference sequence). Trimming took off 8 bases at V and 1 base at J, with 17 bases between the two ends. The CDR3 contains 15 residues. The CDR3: CASRDGSGGNTEAFF. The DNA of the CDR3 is TGTGCCAGCCGAGACGGGTCGGGAGGGAACACTGAAGCTTTCTTT.

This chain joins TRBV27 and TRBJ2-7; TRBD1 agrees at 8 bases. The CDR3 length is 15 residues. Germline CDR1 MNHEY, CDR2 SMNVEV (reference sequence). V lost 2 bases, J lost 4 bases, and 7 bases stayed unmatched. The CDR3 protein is CASSLSRDRSYEQYF. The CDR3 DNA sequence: TGTGCCAGCAGTTTAAGCCGGGACAGGTCTTACGAGCAGTACTTC.

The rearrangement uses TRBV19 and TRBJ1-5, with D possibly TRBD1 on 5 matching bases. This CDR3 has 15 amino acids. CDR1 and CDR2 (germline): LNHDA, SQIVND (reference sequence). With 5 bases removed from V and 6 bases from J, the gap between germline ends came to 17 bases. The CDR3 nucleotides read TGTGCCAGTAGTCCGTCTAGAAAGGGGTTTCAGCCCCAGCATTTT. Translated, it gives CASSPSRKGFQPQHF.

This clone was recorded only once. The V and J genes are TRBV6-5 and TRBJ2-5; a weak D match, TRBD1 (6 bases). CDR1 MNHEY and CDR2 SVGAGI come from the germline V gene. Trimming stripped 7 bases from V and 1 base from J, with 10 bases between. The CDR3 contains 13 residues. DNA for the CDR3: TGTGCCAGCACCCGGGACACCCAAGAGACCCAGTACTTC. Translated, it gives CASTRDTQETQYF.

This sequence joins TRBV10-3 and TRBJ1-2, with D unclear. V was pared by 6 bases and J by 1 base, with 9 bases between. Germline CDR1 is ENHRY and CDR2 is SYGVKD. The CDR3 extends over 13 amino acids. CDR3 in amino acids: CAISLEGNYGYTF. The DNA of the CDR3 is TGTGCCATCAGCCTGGAGGGTAACTATGGCTACACCTTC.

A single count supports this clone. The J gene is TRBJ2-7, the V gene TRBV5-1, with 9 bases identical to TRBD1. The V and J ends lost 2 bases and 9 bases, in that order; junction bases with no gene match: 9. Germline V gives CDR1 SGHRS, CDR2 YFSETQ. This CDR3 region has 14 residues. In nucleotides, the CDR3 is TGCGCCAGCAGCTTCGGGGACAGGGACGTTGTGCAGTACTTC. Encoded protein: CASSFGDRDVVQYF.